This T cell receptor beta chain was sequenced in a study of T-cell reconstitution after alpha-beta-depleted transplantation in children. The table lists this clonotype with a few counts. During its preparation, the TCRbeta library received unique molecular identifiers. TCRdb recomputed calls from the PCR reads with MiXCR, one row per CDR3 protein. The sample has about a million distinct CDR3 sequences; roughly 29% are singletons. Unmatched junction bases numbered 6, after V lost 3 bases and J lost 3 bases. The CDR3 length is 16 residues. Germline CDR1 is MGHDK and CDR2 is SYGVNS. This receptor was taken from a boy under three years old who had a stem cell transplant for SCID, so the T cells may come from the graft donor. The chain uses TRBV25-1 and TRBJ2-1; 9 nucleotides match TRBD1. Sequences were derived from PBMCs, mostly from graft donor cells, sampled 360 days after TCRalphabeta/CD19-depleted stem cell transplant. The CDR3, as DNA: TGTGCCAGCAGTGACCCGGGACAGGGCCTCTACAATGAGCAGTTCTTC. Residues: CASSDPGQGLYNEQFF.